Below, 22 T cell receptor beta chains from the same sample are listed, as sequenced in a study of blood T cell repertoires in COVID-19. Data came from immunoSEQ multiplex PCR; TCRdb stores just in-frame clones and leaves some out. The sample lists hundreds of thousands of clones, roughly nine tenths occurring once. The sequenced sample was peripheral blood. Source of these receptors: a woman aged 50 to 60 with COVID-19, enrolled during active disease.

CDR3 coding DNA: TGTGCCTGGAGTAGCAGGAATCAACGGGGGAACACTGAAGCTTTCTTT. Its translation is CAWSSRNQRGNTEAFF. This chain uses TRBV30 with TRBJ1-1; D remains unclear. V dropped 2 bases and J dropped 1 base, with 17 bases sitting between them. Per the germline V gene, CDR1 is GTSNPN and CDR2 is SVGIG (reference sequence). CDR3 size: 16 residues.

The chain is built from TRBV28 and TRBJ1-5; D is unresolved. Trimming pared 3 bases from V and 7 bases from J, leaving 7 bases between. Germline V lookup: CDR1 MDHEN, CDR2 SYDVKM. The length of the CDR3 is 12 residues. The CDR3 nucleotides read TGTGCCAGCAGTTTCACGGGGCAGCCCCAGCATTTT. This codes for CASSFTGQPQHF.

The rearrangement joins TRBV4-1 to TRBJ1-5; D not certain. The CDR3 contains 15 residues. The V gene lost 4 bases and the J gene lost 0 bases, with 10 bases spanning the gap. Germline loops: CDR1 MGHRA, CDR2 YSYEKL. The CDR3, as DNA: TGCGCCAGCAGCCTTGGGGAGTATAGCAATCAGCCCCAGCATTTT. This translates into CASSLGEYSNQPQHF.

The genes are TRBV3-1 (or the pseudogene TRBV3-2) and TRBJ2-7; D is unresolved. The CDR3 consists of 12 residues. Germline V gene lookup returns CDR1 LGHDT and CDR2 YNNKEL (reference sequence). Trimming cost V 2 bases and J 6 bases, with 8 bases left between them. The CDR3 spells CASSQLRGEQYF. As DNA, the CDR3 is TGTGCCAGCAGCCAACTGAGAGGCGAGCAGTACTTC.

The chain links TRBV25-1 to TRBJ2-3; 7 bases match TRBD1. Germline assignment: CDR1 MGHDK and CDR2 SYGVNS. Germline trimming cut 4 bases from V and 7 bases from J; bases unmatched to any gene: 11. CDR3 length: 15 amino acids. CDR3 sequence reads: CASSAPGTVANTQYF. The CDR3 DNA follows: TGTGCCAGCAGTGCGCCCGGGACAGTTGCCAATACGCAGTATTTT.

V and J are TRBV7-9 and TRBJ1-2; 7 positions match TRBD1. This CDR3 comprises 14 residues. The germline CDR1 and CDR2 sequences are SEHNR and FQNEAQ (reference sequence). V shed 10 bases and J 8 bases; nucleotides not matched to a gene: 16. The CDR3 nucleotides are TGTGCCACAACCTCCGAGACAGGGCTGCGAGGCTACACCTTC. Its protein is CATTSETGLRGYTF.

The rearrangement links TRBV7-9 to TRBJ1-5; possibly TRBD1 for D (6 bases). Looked up from germline, CDR1 is SEHNR and CDR2 is FQNEAQ (reference sequence). Between the trimmed V and J ends, which lost 0 bases and 5 bases, there was a span of 14 bases. The CDR3 consists of 16 residues. Here the CDR3 reads CASSLAGRGRDQPQHF. The CDR3 DNA reads TGTGCCAGCAGCTTAGCGGGCAGGGGAAGGGATCAGCCCCAGCATTTT. Filled out from reference TRBV7-9 and TRBJ1-5, the complete variable domain reads DTGVSQNPRHKITKRGQNVTFRCDPISEHNRLYWYRQTLGQGPEFLTYFQNEAQLEKSRLLSDRFSAERPKGSFSTLEIQRTEQGDSAMYLCASSLAGRGRDQPQHFGDGTRLSIL.

The rearrangement uses TRBV2 and TRBJ2-7; a possible D gene is TRBD1 (5 bases). The V gene lost 4 bases and the J gene lost 2 bases, with 12 bases spanning the gap. The CDR3 runs 14 residues. CDR1 is SNHLY and CDR2 is FYNNEI in the germline V gene. CDR3 coding DNA: TGTGCCAGCAGTGTAACCAGGGCACCCTACGAGCAGTACTTC. Residues: CASSVTRAPYEQYF.

The chain has TRBV27 and TRBJ2-7; weak D call: TRBD1 (7 bases). The V end was cut by 6 bases, the J end by 6 bases, with 15 bases between. Germline CDR1 and CDR2: MNHEY and SMNVEV (reference sequence). The CDR3 runs 13 residues. DNA for the CDR3: TGTGCCAGCAGAAGAGGGGGGACAGCCGAGCAGTACTTC. It yields the protein CASRRGGTAEQYF.

V and J are TRBV6-5 and TRBJ1-2; 10 positions match TRBD1. Germline V gives CDR1 MNHEY, CDR2 SVGAGI. V gave up 5 bases and J gave up 5 bases; unmatched junction bases: 5. This CDR3 comprises 14 residues. The CDR3 sequence is CASSPTGGLYGYTF. In DNA, the CDR3 is TGTGCCAGCAGTCCGACAGGGGGCCTATATGGCTACACCTTC.

This clone was seen a handful of times. The rearrangement uses TRBV30 and TRBJ2-1, with D uncertain. Germline CDR1 and CDR2: GTSNPN and SVGIG (reference sequence). The CDR3 loop spans 11 amino acids. V gave up 0 bases and J gave up 15 bases, with 12 bases separating them. CDR3 sequence reads: CAWSVQHRRFF. In DNA, the CDR3 is TGTGCCTGGAGTGTACAGCACAGAAGGTTCTTC.

The V and J genes are TRBV7-7 and TRBJ1-4; D is unclear. The CDR3 spans 17 residues. The germline V gene encodes CDR1 SSHAT and CDR2 FNYEAQ (reference sequence). Trimming shortened V by 0 bases and J by 4 bases, and 15 bases separated the two germline ends. In DNA form, the CDR3 reads TGTGCCAGCAGCTTAGCGGGGAGGCCCTCTGTTAATGAAAAACTGTTTTTT. It codes for CASSLAGRPSVNEKLFF. Full variable domain (outside the CDR3, taken from reference TRBV7-7 and TRBJ1-4): GAGVSQSPRYKVTKRGQDVTLRCDPISSHATLYWYQQALGQGPEFLTYFNYEAQPDKSGLPSDRFSAERPEGSISTLTIQRTEQRDSAMYRCASSLAGRPSVNEKLFFGSGTQLSVL.

The chain recombines TRBV3-1 (or the pseudogene TRBV3-2) with TRBJ1-1; TRBD1 matches at 8 bases. CDR3 length: 15 residues. With 4 bases clipped from V and 7 bases from J, the junction kept 11 bases outside the gene matches. CDR1 and CDR2 from the germline V gene are LGHDT and YNNKEL (reference sequence). The CDR3 sequence is CASSPRTGPLSEAFF. As DNA, the CDR3 is TGTGCCAGCAGCCCACGGACAGGGCCCTTGAGTGAAGCTTTCTTT.

The chain joins TRBV9 to TRBJ2-7, with TRBD2 matching 8 bases. V was pared by 0 bases and J by 2 bases, with 4 bases of the junction left unmatched. The CDR3 is 15 residues long. CDR1 is SGDLS and CDR2 is YYNGEE in the germline V gene. CDR3 DNA: TGTGCCAGCAGCGTAGGGGTAGCGGGGACCTACGAGCAGTACTTC. As protein: CASSVGVAGTYEQYF.

The V and J genes are TRBV10-1 and TRBJ2-7; the D gene is possibly TRBD2 (7 bases). V was shortened by 3 bases and J by 3 bases, with 15 bases between the two germline ends. The CDR3 is 15 amino acids. The germline CDR1 and CDR2 sequences are WNHNN and SYGVQD (reference sequence). The CDR3 protein is CASSDGAGAIYEQYF. The DNA for the CDR3 is TGCGCCAGCAGTGATGGGGCGGGGGCCATCTACGAGCAGTACTTC.

The chain couples TRBV2 to TRBJ2-5, with D possibly being TRBD1 (5 bases). V gave up 8 bases and J gave up 7 bases, with 11 bases separating them. Germline CDR1 reads SNHLY; CDR2 reads FYNNEI. The CDR3 consists of 11 residues. CDR3 amino acids: CASGAEGTQYF. DNA for the CDR3: TGTGCCAGCGGGGCCGAAGGGACCCAGTACTTC. Full variable domain (missing parts from reference TRBV2 and TRBJ2-5): EPEVTQTPSHQVTQMGQEVILRCVPISNHLYFYWYRQILGQKVEFLVSFYNNEISEKSEIFDDQFSVERPDGSNFTLKIRSTKLEDSAMYFCASGAEGTQYFGPGTRLLVL.

The chain joins TRBV5-4 to TRBJ1-1; 8 bases match TRBD1. This CDR3 region has 18 residues. Trimming removed 4 bases from V and 6 bases from J; junction bases left unmatched: 20. In germline, CDR1 is SGHNT, CDR2 YYREEE (reference sequence). CDR3 region: CASSAEPDREILNPEAFF. CDR3 in DNA: TGTGCCAGCAGCGCAGAGCCGGACAGGGAAATTTTAAATCCTGAAGCTTTCTTT.

This chain uses TRBV15 with TRBJ1-5; possible D gene TRBD1, 5 bases. Germline CDR1 LNHNV, CDR2 YYDKDF (reference sequence). This CDR3 contains 13 residues. V lost 0 bases and J 6 bases, leaving 6 bases between the germline ends. The CDR3 DNA follows: TGTGCCACCAGCAGAGATAGGGGTCAGCCCCAGCATTTT. Translating it yields CATSRDRGQPQHF.

The chain has TRBV11-2 and TRBJ2-7; D call uncertain. Trimming pared 2 bases from V and 3 bases from J, leaving 11 bases between. The CDR3 spans 14 residues. Germline assignment: CDR1 SGHAT and CDR2 FQNNGV. CDR3 bases: TGTGCCAGCAGCTTACAATCGGTGTACTACGAGCAGTACTTC. It is translated as CASSLQSVYYEQYF.

The count of this clone is one. The chain combines TRBV19 with TRBJ2-7; possible D gene TRBD1, 5 bases. Germline V gene lookup returns CDR1 LNHDA and CDR2 SQIVND (reference sequence). The CDR3 length is 13 residues. V was trimmed by 1 base and J by 7 bases, leaving 11 bases between them. The chain's CDR3 is CASSIGTGGEQYF. CDR3 coding DNA: TGTGCCAGTAGTATAGGAACAGGTGGAGAGCAGTACTTC.

The V and J genes are TRBV6-5 and TRBJ1-1, with unresolved D. The V gene lost 0 bases and the J gene lost 4 bases, with 3 bases spanning the gap. CDR1 and CDR2 from the germline V gene are MNHEY and SVGAGI. The length of the CDR3 is 12 residues. CDR3 DNA sequence: TGTGCCAGCAGTTACTCCTCCACTGAAGCTTTCTTT. The encoded protein is CASSYSSTEAFF.

V usage is TRBV20-1 and J usage is TRBJ1-1; D gene ambiguous. This CDR3 spans 13 amino acids. CDR1 DFQATT and CDR2 SNEGSKA come from the germline V gene (reference sequence). Deletions cut 3 bases from V and 4 bases from J, with 12 bases between. For the CDR3, the DNA is TGCAGTGCTAGTCGGGTTCGTGGCACTGAAGCTTTCTTT. This encodes CSASRVRGTEAFF.